This is a list of T cell receptor beta chains from one sample in a study of early T cells in non-severe SARS-CoV-2 infection. Each CDR3 protein gets one entry after TCRdb re-called the 5' RACE reads with MiXCR. The table lists roughly 100,000 distinct CDR3 sequences, 13% of them singletons, with 6.2% in the top ten. The sample consisted of whole blood. These receptors all come from an adult who was a healthcare worker with PCR-confirmed SARS-CoV-2 infection or an uninfected control (not recorded which). The conserved cysteine and the conserved F or W are not part of the CDR3 here.

V	CDR3
TRBV7-6	ASGGQGAGQPQH
TRBV7-9	ASIGGEADTQY
TRBV5-8	ASSARRASNEQF
TRBV9	ASSVAGGFQETQY
TRBV15	ATSREWTSYNEQF
TRBV2	ASSREGRTGELF
TRBV20-1	SGGQREGREETQY
TRBV11-2	ASSLVAEQY
TRBV20-1	SARKREAQY
TRBV3-1	ASSQDRLPSNIQY
TRBV10-3	AIRSSGKSTDTQY
TRBV7-9	ASSMTDRGKYEQY
TRBV19	ASSITGGSRKTQY
TRBV9	ASSVGTDQPQH
TRBV10-3	ASRGGDRGQPQH
TRBV2	ASIRTGNTEAF
TRBV10-3	AISDLGEQF
TRBV29-1	SATEREPYEQY
TRBV6-6	ASTRGSSRDYNEQF
TRBV6-2/TRBV6-3	ASSYQGVYEQY
TRBV7-9	ASSSGGGSGGDEQF
TRBV28	ASTPSGRDYGYT
TRBV9	ASSVGRAGTDTQY
TRBV5-6	ASRSLGAVSSTDTQY
TRBV5-1	ASSLTENTEAF
TRBV19	ASSPTGIEAF
TRBV20-1	SASPASGQETQY
TRBV20-1	SARDPVGGAGIEAF
TRBV28	ASSLWARAGSTYNEQF
TRBV30	AWSRTLGYT
TRBV28	ASSPPPYNEQF